The clone carrying this TCR beta chain was recorded once. The data were obtained in a study of blood T cell repertoires in COVID-19. Study as a whole: Whether acute or convalescent, the COVID-19 samples came from the United States, Italy and Spain. Sources were T cells, B-cell-depleted T cells, or PBMCs; the material itself was cDNA or gDNA.

Original methodology: By means of reference gene primer amplification, nucleated cell counts were estimated. Here immunoSEQ multiplex PCR was the method, and the copy in TCRdb shows in-frame clones only, minus some. The V and J calls and clone size were taken over from that table, and D and trimming were inferred from the DNA. This sample has a few hundred thousand clones, with 86% found just once. Material: peripheral blood. The TCR originated in a woman aged 50 to 60 with acute or convalescent COVID-19.

The CDR3 reads CASSERGGSYEQYF. The CDR3 nucleotides are TGTGCCAGCAGTGAACGTGGGGGCTCGTACGAGCAGTACTTC. The chain recombines TRBV6-1 with TRBJ2-7; tentative D call: TRBD1 (6 bases). There are 14 residues in the CDR3. Germline values: CDR1 MNHNS, CDR2 SASEGT. The V and J ends lost 2 bases and 4 bases respectively, with 12 bases between them.